This is a list of T cell receptor beta chains from one sample in a study of ipilimumab plus nivolumab after autologous stem cell transplantation. Generated by immunoSEQ multiplex PCR, the TCRdb table keeps only in-frame clones and is missing some. This sample has tens of thousands of clones, with approximately 92% found just once. The input for sequencing was PBMCs, taken in a trial of ipilimumab plus nivolumab as post-transplant consolidation. These receptors all come from a male donor with multiple myeloma. Both conserved end residues are part of each CDR3. A D gene is named only where the DNA matches it firmly. Not all rows give a size; the values are once, few, many and, for expanded clones, a class.

v_call: TRBV29-1; clone_size: -; j_call: TRBJ2-1; d_call: -; cdr3_length: 13; cdr3_nt: TGCAGCGTCATCGTCCCGACCTTCAATGAGCAGTTCTTC; cdr3_aa: CSVIVPTFNEQFF
v_call: TRBV7-3; clone_size: -; j_call: TRBJ2-2; d_call: TRBD2; cdr3_length: 15; cdr3_nt: TGTGCCAGCAGCCTCACTAGCGGATCAACCGGGGAGCTGTTTTTT; cdr3_aa: CASSLTSGSTGELFF
v_call: TRBV6-5; clone_size: -; j_call: TRBJ2-5; d_call: -; cdr3_length: 15; cdr3_nt: TGTGCCAGCAGTTACCAGGCGAGGCCTCAAGAGACCCAGTACTTC; cdr3_aa: CASSYQARPQETQYF
v_call: TRBV4-2; clone_size: few; j_call: TRBJ2-3; d_call: -; cdr3_length: 13; cdr3_nt: TGTGCCAGCAGCCAAGCGGTAGCAGATACGCAGTATTTT; cdr3_aa: CASSQAVADTQYF
v_call: TRBV5-6; clone_size: -; j_call: TRBJ2-1; d_call: TRBD2; cdr3_length: 14; cdr3_nt: TGTGCCAGCAGCTTGGCGGGGGGTCACAATGAGCAGTTCTTC; cdr3_aa: CASSLAGGHNEQFF
v_call: TRBV28; clone_size: -; j_call: TRBJ1-2; d_call: TRBD1; cdr3_length: 15; cdr3_nt: TGTGCCAGCAGTTTGAGCGTCCAGACAGGGAGAGGCTACACCTTC; cdr3_aa: CASSLSVQTGRGYTF
v_call: TRBV27; clone_size: -; j_call: TRBJ2-7; d_call: -; cdr3_length: 13; cdr3_nt: TGTGCCAGCAGTTTGACAGGGAGGCGCGAGCAGTACTTC; cdr3_aa: CASSLTGRREQYF
v_call: TRBV19; clone_size: -; j_call: TRBJ2-1; d_call: TRBD2; cdr3_length: 15; cdr3_nt: TGTGCCAGTAGTCCTAGCGGTCGGGACTACAATGAGCAGTTCTTC; cdr3_aa: CASSPSGRDYNEQFF
v_call: TRBV7-2; clone_size: -; j_call: TRBJ2-1; d_call: TRBD2; cdr3_length: 16; cdr3_nt: TGTGCCAGCAGCTTAGCGGCGACTAGCGGGGACAATGAGCAGTTCTTC; cdr3_aa: CASSLAATSGDNEQFF
v_call: TRBV5-4; clone_size: once; j_call: TRBJ2-3; d_call: TRBD2; cdr3_length: 15; cdr3_nt: TGTGCCAGCAGCTTTTCCGGGGGGGACACAGATACGCAGTATTTT; cdr3_aa: CASSFSGGDTDTQYF
v_call: TRBV5-1; clone_size: -; j_call: TRBJ1-2; d_call: -; cdr3_length: 13; cdr3_nt: TGCGCCAGCAGCCCCGCCGGGCCCTATGGCTACACCTTC; cdr3_aa: CASSPAGPYGYTF
v_call: TRBV28; clone_size: -; j_call: TRBJ1-1; d_call: TRBD1; cdr3_length: 15; cdr3_nt: TGTGCCAGCAGTCCGCCCGGGACAGGGACCCTTGAAGCTTTCTTT; cdr3_aa: CASSPPGTGTLEAFF
v_call: TRBV7-9; clone_size: -; j_call: TRBJ2-7; d_call: TRBD1; cdr3_length: 16; cdr3_nt: TGTGCCAGCAGCTTTAAGGACGTGACAGGGACCTACGAGCAGTACTTC; cdr3_aa: CASSFKDVTGTYEQYF
v_call: TRBV6-1; clone_size: -; j_call: TRBJ2-7; d_call: -; cdr3_length: 13; cdr3_nt: TGTGCCAGCAGTGAACTCAGCAACTACGAGCAGTACTTC; cdr3_aa: CASSELSNYEQYF
v_call: TRBV5-1; clone_size: -; j_call: TRBJ2-7; d_call: TRBD2; cdr3_length: 14; cdr3_nt: TGCGCCAGCAGCTTCAACAGCGGGAAAGGGGAGCAGTACTTC; cdr3_aa: CASSFNSGKGEQYF
v_call: TRBV6-6; clone_size: -; j_call: TRBJ1-6; d_call: -; cdr3_length: 15; cdr3_nt: TGTGCCAGCAGTTACCTCGAAGGCCAGGGAGCACCCCTCCACTTT; cdr3_aa: CASSYLEGQGAPLHF
v_call: TRBV30; clone_size: -; j_call: TRBJ2-2; d_call: -; cdr3_length: 14; cdr3_nt: TGTGCCTGGAGTAAGTCTAGCAGGACCGGGGAGCTGTTTTTT; cdr3_aa: CAWSKSSRTGELFF
v_call: TRBV19; clone_size: -; j_call: TRBJ1-5; d_call: -; cdr3_length: 16; cdr3_nt: TGTGCCAGTAGTAGTCGGAGGGTGTCGGTGAATCAGCCCCAGCATTTT; cdr3_aa: CASSSRRVSVNQPQHF
v_call: TRBV4-3; clone_size: -; j_call: TRBJ2-3; d_call: TRBD2; cdr3_length: 16; cdr3_nt: TGCGCCAGCAGCCAATCCTCAGCGGGGCGCACAGATACGCAGTATTTT; cdr3_aa: CASSQSSAGRTDTQYF
v_call: TRBV9; clone_size: -; j_call: TRBJ2-2; d_call: -; cdr3_length: 16; cdr3_nt: TGTGCCAGCAGAGACCTTTTCCAGGAGTACACCGGGGAGCTGTTTTTT; cdr3_aa: CASRDLFQEYTGELFF
v_call: TRBV28; clone_size: -; j_call: TRBJ2-7; d_call: -; cdr3_length: 12; cdr3_nt: TGTGCCAGCAGTTTCTCCGACTACGAGCAGTACTTC; cdr3_aa: CASSFSDYEQYF
v_call: TRBV29-1; clone_size: few; j_call: TRBJ1-1; d_call: TRBD1; cdr3_length: 14; cdr3_nt: TGCAGCGTCTACCAGGGGGCCATGAACACTGAAGCTTTCTTT; cdr3_aa: CSVYQGAMNTEAFF
v_call: TRBV29-1; clone_size: few; j_call: TRBJ2-5; d_call: TRBD2; cdr3_length: 17; cdr3_nt: TGCAGCGTTGATTCTAGCGGGACCGTCGCATGGGGAGAGACCCAGTACTTC; cdr3_aa: CSVDSSGTVAWGETQYF
v_call: TRBV5-1; clone_size: -; j_call: TRBJ1-2; d_call: TRBD1; cdr3_length: 16; cdr3_nt: TGCGCCAGCAACCCCTCGGCAGGGGGTTTCAACTATGGCTACACCTTC; cdr3_aa: CASNPSAGGFNYGYTF
v_call: TRBV6-6; clone_size: -; j_call: TRBJ2-7; d_call: TRBD2; cdr3_length: 16; cdr3_nt: TGTGCCAGCAGTTACGACCTCGCGGGAGGGAAGAACGAGCAGTACTTC; cdr3_aa: CASSYDLAGGKNEQYF
v_call: TRBV4-3; clone_size: -; j_call: TRBJ2-1; d_call: TRBD2; cdr3_length: 16; cdr3_nt: TGCGCCAGCAGCCAAGATCCGGGGACTAGCCGGGTCGAGCAGTTCTTC; cdr3_aa: CASSQDPGTSRVEQFF
v_call: TRBV28; clone_size: -; j_call: TRBJ1-2; d_call: -; cdr3_length: 15; cdr3_nt: TGTGCCAGCAGCTCCCCTCCCCCCCGGCACTATGGCTACACCTTC; cdr3_aa: CASSSPPPRHYGYTF
v_call: TRBV6-5; clone_size: -; j_call: TRBJ2-4; d_call: -; cdr3_length: 15; cdr3_nt: TGTGCCAGCAGGCACCAACAGGGCCCTAAAAACATTCAGTACTTC; cdr3_aa: CASRHQQGPKNIQYF
v_call: TRBV6-1; clone_size: -; j_call: TRBJ2-1; d_call: -; cdr3_length: 12; cdr3_nt: TGTGCCAGCGAGGAGGAGTGGGATGAGCAGTTCTTC; cdr3_aa: CASEEEWDEQFF
v_call: TRBV6-5; clone_size: -; j_call: TRBJ2-7; d_call: -; cdr3_length: 14; cdr3_nt: TGTGCCAGCAGTCCCGCCCCGAACGGGTACGAGCAGTACTTC; cdr3_aa: CASSPAPNGYEQYF
v_call: TRBV7-2; clone_size: -; j_call: TRBJ2-1; d_call: -; cdr3_length: 12; cdr3_nt: TGTGCCAGCAGCTTAGACTACAATGAGCAGTTCTTC; cdr3_aa: CASSLDYNEQFF
v_call: TRBV4-3; clone_size: once; j_call: TRBJ2-2; d_call: TRBD2; cdr3_length: 17; cdr3_nt: TGCGCCAGCAGCCAGAGGTTAGCGGGAGGGAACACCGGGGAGCTGTTTTTT; cdr3_aa: CASSQRLAGGNTGELFF
v_call: TRBV25-1; clone_size: -; j_call: TRBJ2-1; d_call: -; cdr3_length: 13; cdr3_nt: TGTGCCAGCATACATGGGCCCCGGGATGAGCAGTTCTTC; cdr3_aa: CASIHGPRDEQFF
v_call: TRBV11-2; clone_size: -; j_call: TRBJ2-5; d_call: TRBD2; cdr3_length: 15; cdr3_nt: TGTGCCAGCAGCTTAGGACTAGCGGGGGGGGAGACCCAGTACTTC; cdr3_aa: CASSLGLAGGETQYF
v_call: TRBV5-8; clone_size: once; j_call: TRBJ1-1; d_call: -; cdr3_length: 16; cdr3_nt: TGTGCCAGCAGCTTGTATAGGACCGGGGCTCGCCCTGAAGCTTTCTTT; cdr3_aa: CASSLYRTGARPEAFF
v_call: TRBV7-2; clone_size: once; j_call: TRBJ1-2; d_call: -; cdr3_length: 14; cdr3_nt: TGTGCCAGCAGACGAGGCGGCAGGGCCCCTGGCTACACCTTC; cdr3_aa: CASRRGGRAPGYTF
v_call: TRBV11-2; clone_size: -; j_call: TRBJ2-3; d_call: TRBD2; cdr3_length: 16; cdr3_nt: TGTGCCAGCAGCTTAGTAGTAGCGGGGGGGCCTCATACGCAGTATTTT; cdr3_aa: CASSLVVAGGPHTQYF
v_call: TRBV18; clone_size: -; j_call: TRBJ1-1; d_call: -; cdr3_length: 12; cdr3_nt: TGTGCCAGCTCACCGTCGGGCAGAGAAGCTTTCTTT; cdr3_aa: CASSPSGREAFF
v_call: TRBV5-1; clone_size: -; j_call: TRBJ2-3; d_call: -; cdr3_length: 17; cdr3_nt: TGCGCCAGCAGCCTGCGGACGGGCATTACTAGCACAGATACGCAGTATTTT; cdr3_aa: CASSLRTGITSTDTQYF
v_call: TRBV2; clone_size: -; j_call: TRBJ2-3; d_call: -; cdr3_length: 15; cdr3_nt: TGTGCCAGCAGAGTGGACCCAATTCCACGAGATACGCAGTATTTT; cdr3_aa: CASRVDPIPRDTQYF
v_call: TRBV7-8; clone_size: -; j_call: TRBJ1-3; d_call: -; cdr3_length: 14; cdr3_nt: TGTGCCAGCAGCATGCTAACAGCTGGAAACACCATATATTTT; cdr3_aa: CASSMLTAGNTIYF
v_call: TRBV7-9; clone_size: -; j_call: TRBJ2-1; d_call: -; cdr3_length: 16; cdr3_nt: TGTGCCAGCAGCTATTTGACAGGATTTAGCTACAATGAGCAGTTCTTC; cdr3_aa: CASSYLTGFSYNEQFF
v_call: TRBV4-1; clone_size: -; j_call: TRBJ1-6; d_call: -; cdr3_length: 14; cdr3_nt: TGCGCCAGCAGCCAAGATGTTTATAATTCACCCCTCCACTTT; cdr3_aa: CASSQDVYNSPLHF
v_call: TRBV5-4; clone_size: -; j_call: TRBJ1-2; d_call: -; cdr3_length: 15; cdr3_nt: TGTGCCAGCAGCTTGGACCGGGGAGCGGGCTATGGCTACACCTTC; cdr3_aa: CASSLDRGAGYGYTF
v_call: TRBV28; clone_size: -; j_call: TRBJ1-1; d_call: -; cdr3_length: 15; cdr3_nt: TGTGCCAGCAGTTTGGGACACCTATTGAACACTGAAGCTTTCTTT; cdr3_aa: CASSLGHLLNTEAFF
v_call: TRBV7-2; clone_size: -; j_call: TRBJ1-2; d_call: -; cdr3_length: 16; cdr3_nt: TGTGCCAGCAGCTTAGGGGCCGCCAACTCTAACTATGGCTACACCTTC; cdr3_aa: CASSLGAANSNYGYTF
v_call: TRBV5-6; clone_size: -; j_call: TRBJ1-1; d_call: -; cdr3_length: 12; cdr3_nt: TGTGCCAGCAGCTTGACAGGGCTAGGGTCTTTCTTT; cdr3_aa: CASSLTGLGSFF
v_call: TRBV6-5; clone_size: -; j_call: TRBJ1-3; d_call: -; cdr3_length: 15; cdr3_nt: TGTGCCAGCAGTTACTCCGGGGCGGGTGGAAACACCATATATTTT; cdr3_aa: CASSYSGAGGNTIYF
v_call: TRBV5-6; clone_size: -; j_call: TRBJ1-1; d_call: -; cdr3_length: 13; cdr3_nt: TGTGCCAGCAGCCGAAGAGACAGGACTGAAGCTTTCTTT; cdr3_aa: CASSRRDRTEAFF
v_call: TRBV5-6; clone_size: -; j_call: TRBJ2-2; d_call: TRBD2; cdr3_length: 19; cdr3_nt: TGTGCCAGCAGCTTTTTTCTAGCGGGAGGTTTATTAAACACCGGGGAGCTGTTTTTT; cdr3_aa: CASSFFLAGGLLNTGELFF
v_call: TRBV19; clone_size: -; j_call: TRBJ1-2; d_call: -; cdr3_length: 14; cdr3_nt: TGTGCCAGTAGTATTGAGAGCAGGGCCCATGGCTACACCTTC; cdr3_aa: CASSIESRAHGYTF